The sequence of this T cell receptor beta chain was determined in a study of OX40 agonist ivuxolimab in advanced cancers. Germline V lookup: CDR1 SGHRS, CDR2 YFSETQ. The CDR3 totals 14 residues. V was trimmed by 3 bases and J by 5 bases, leaving 12 bases between them. Sequencing was performed with immunoSEQ multiplex PCR; in TCRdb, only in-frame clones are kept and a portion is missing. The sample records 60,000 to 85,000 clones, around four fifths being singletons. The TCR was taken from an adult with an advanced solid tumor such as melanoma, head and neck, liver or kidney cancer. The input for sequencing was CD4+ or CD8+ T cells sorted from blood, taken in a trial of the OX40 agonist ivuxolimab. This chain connects TRBV5-1 to TRBJ2-1; D might be TRBD2 (6 bases). The CDR3 here is CASSWPGDNNEQFF. The CDR3 DNA reads TGCGCCAGCAGCTGGCCGGGAGATAACAATGAGCAGTTCTTC.